This T cell receptor beta chain was captured by sequencing in a study of tumor-infiltrating lymphocytes in primary liver carcinoma. This CDR3 has 13 amino acids. V was shortened by 0 bases and J by 10 bases, with 9 bases between the two germline ends. Germline CDR1 SGHNT, CDR2 YENEEA. Investigators took RNA and DNA out together from roughly 20-30 mg of unsorted bulk tissue. The input was approximately 500 ng total RNA; TCR beta cDNA was made from it with a constant-region primer. The TCR beta library was amplified through three nested multiplex PCR rounds in a modified ARM-PCR procedure. TRBV1-TRBV30 forward and Cbeta reverse primers drove the first two roughly 11-cycle rounds. MiXCR, run by TCRdb on the multiplex PCR reads, gives a single entry per CDR3 protein. Counted here are 40,000 to 60,000 distinct CDR3 sequences, around 64% occurring once; the ten biggest clones make up 25% to 35%. Regarding the study as a whole: Tumor region pairs showed greater overlap than either tumor-adjacent or tumor-blood pairs did.

Comments on this clonotype: The antigen is undetermined.

The receptor was derived from a middle-aged man with primary liver carcinoma and hepatitis B virus infection. Sequencing was carried out using liver tumor tissue from sampling region 5. The subset is: tumor region T5, tumor centre. The chain carries TRBV11-3 and TRBJ1-4; no firm D call. The CDR3, as DNA: TGTGCCAGCAGCTTAGAACCCGGTGGAAAACTGTTTTTT. Translated: CASSLEPGGKLFF.